The source of this TCR beta chain is a study of blood T cell repertoires in COVID-19. In the study overall: Acute-phase and convalescent COVID-19 samples originated in the United States, Italy and Spain. T cells, B-cell-depleted T cells, or PBMCs supplied cDNA or gDNA.

Cohorts were assigned according to the clinical history that participants reported. Study processing details: Reference gene primer amplification gave estimated nucleated cell counts. Repertoires were generated with immunoSEQ multiplex PCR, while TCRdb's copy carries only in-frame clones and drops some. V and J calls and clone size are those listed in that table; D and trimming were worked out from the DNA. The sample records about 400,000 clones, approximately 84% being singletons. The CDR3 length is 12 residues. Per the germline V gene, CDR1 is MDHEN and CDR2 is SYDVKM. V lost 1 base to trimming and J lost 9 bases, with 7 bases between them. This clone appeared a single time.

The rearrangement uses TRBV28 and TRBJ1-5; D gene unclear. This receptor was taken from a woman under 40 who had recovered from COVID-19. Sequencing used PBMCs or T cells enriched from blood (not recorded which). CDR3 in amino acids: CASSLLFRPQHF. The CDR3, as DNA: TGTGCCAGCAGTTTATTGTTTCGGCCCCAGCATTTT. The entire variable domain, with the rest obtained from reference TRBV28 and TRBJ1-5, is as follows: DVKVTQSSRYLVKRTGEKVFLECVQDMDHENMFWYRQDPGLGLRLIYFSYDVKMKEKGDIPEGYSVSREKKERFSLILESASTNQTSMYLCASSLLFRPQHFGDGTRLSIL.